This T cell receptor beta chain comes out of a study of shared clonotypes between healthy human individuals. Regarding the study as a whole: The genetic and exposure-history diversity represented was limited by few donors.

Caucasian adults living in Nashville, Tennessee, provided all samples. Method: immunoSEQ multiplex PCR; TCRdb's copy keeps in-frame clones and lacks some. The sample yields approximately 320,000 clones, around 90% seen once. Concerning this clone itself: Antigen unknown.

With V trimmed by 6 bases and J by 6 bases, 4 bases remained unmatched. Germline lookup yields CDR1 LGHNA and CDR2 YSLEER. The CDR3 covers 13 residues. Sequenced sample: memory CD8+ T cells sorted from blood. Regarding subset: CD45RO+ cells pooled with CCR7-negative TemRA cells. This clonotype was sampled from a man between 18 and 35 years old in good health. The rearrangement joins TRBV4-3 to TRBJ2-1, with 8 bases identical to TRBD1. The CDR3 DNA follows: TGCGCCAGCAGTCACACAGGGGGCAATGAGCAGTTCTTC. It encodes CASSHTGGNEQFF.